Below are 13 T cell receptor beta chains sequenced from a single sample in a study of CD8+CD57+ T cells in acquired aplastic anemia. TCR beta VDJ combinations and CDR3 sequences were profiled from genomic DNA. TCRdb analysed the reads with MiXCR anew, one entry per CDR3 protein. The sample carries some 180,000 distinct CDR3 sequences, approximately 46% recorded once. Input material: sorted CD4+, CD8+, or CD8+CD57+ T cells (not recorded which) from PBMCs. All receptors come from a human donor in good health.

This clonotype occurred many times. The rearrangement joins TRBV5-1 to TRBJ2-3; 10 bases line up with TRBD2. Trimming at V came to 4 bases and at J to 0 bases, leaving 5 bases not matched to a gene. Germline V lookup: CDR1 SGHRS, CDR2 YFSETQ. The CDR3 totals 16 residues. The CDR3 loop reads CASSTTTSGSTDTQYF. In DNA form, the CDR3 reads TGCGCCAGCAGCACCACGACTAGCGGGAGCACAGATACGCAGTATTTT.

The chain uses TRBV2 and TRBJ1-6; 10 bases are shared with TRBD1. Trimming took 6 bases from V and 9 from J; bases not matched to a gene: 5. Germline CDR1 is SNHLY and CDR2 is FYNNEI. There are 14 residues in the CDR3. The CDR3 here is CASRGQGVGSPLHF. The CDR3 DNA follows: TGTGCCAGCAGAGGACAGGGGGTGGGTTCACCCCTCCACTTT.

V is TRBV27 and J is TRBJ1-6, with D uncertain. The CDR3 totals 13 residues. In germline, CDR1 is MNHEY, CDR2 SMNVEV (reference sequence). V was shortened by 6 bases and J by 6 bases, with 9 bases between the two germline ends. CDR3 DNA: TGTGCCAGCAGAGTACATAGTAATTCACCCCTCCACTTT. The encoded protein is CASRVHSNSPLHF.

The chain couples TRBV3-1 to TRBJ2-7; D ambiguous. The germline V gene encodes CDR1 LGHDT and CDR2 YNNKEL (reference sequence). CDR3 length: 18 residues. V was trimmed by 6 bases and J by 3 bases, leaving 27 bases between them. The DNA of the CDR3 is TGTGCCAGCAGAAGACGGGCCGGTTTAAGGACGGTAATCTACGAGCAGTACTTC. This codes for CASRRRAGLRTVIYEQYF.

This clonotype was detected once. At one end the junction does not follow the germline gene, possibly because of a read error. V usage is TRBV7-8 and J usage is TRBJ2-5; D perhaps matches TRBD2 (6 bases). The CDR3 extends over 14 amino acids. From germline, CDR1 is SGHVS and CDR2 FQNEAQ. The CDR3 is CASSPTNGWEAQYF. The DNA for the CDR3 is TGCGCCAGCAGCCCAACCAATGGCTGGGAGGCCCAGTACTTC. Looking up the rest from reference TRBV7-8 and TRBJ2-5 gives the full variable domain: GAGVSQSPRYKVAKRGQDVALRCDPISGHVSLFWYQQALGQGPEFLTYFQNEAQLDKSGLPSDRFFAERPEGSVSTLKIQRTQQEDSAVYLCASSPTNGWEAQYFGPGTRLLVL.

The rearrangement uses TRBV11-1 and TRBJ1-4; TRBD1 matches at 9 bases. The germline V gene has CDR1 SGHAT and CDR2 FQDESV (reference sequence). After removal of 2 bases from V and 5 bases from J, the junction contained 12 bases not matched to a gene. The length of the CDR3 is 18 residues. The CDR3 region has the DNA TGTGCCAGCAGCTTATCCGGACAGGGGCCGCCGACGAATGAAAAACTGTTTTTT. It specifies CASSLSGQGPPTNEKLFF.

The rearrangement uses TRBV19 and TRBJ2-7; D is perhaps TRBD1 or TRBD2 (5 bases each). This CDR3 contains 14 residues. The germline V and J ends were trimmed by 8 bases and 2 bases, with 16 bases remaining between them. Germline V lookup: CDR1 LNHDA, CDR2 SQIVND (reference sequence). The CDR3 nucleotides are TGTGCCAGTGGTGAGGGGTTGGGCGCCTACGAGCAGTACTTC. Its translation: CASGEGLGAYEQYF.

Notes on this clonotype: The junction shows a germline mismatch at one end, possibly a read error. The chain links TRBV20-1 to TRBJ2-2; 9 bases agree with TRBD2. The germline CDR1 and CDR2 sequences are DFQATT and SNEGSKA (reference sequence). This CDR3 is built from 14 residues. CDR3 bases: TGCGGTGCTAGGGCTGCGGGAGGGACCGGGGAGCTGTTTTTT. It codes for CGARAAGGTGELFF.

This clonotype was counted many times. This rearrangement joins TRBV7-8 to TRBJ1-6, with no clear D. This CDR3 is 17 amino acids long. Germline values: CDR1 SGHVS, CDR2 FQNEAQ. Trimming stripped 2 bases from V and 0 bases from J, with 11 bases between. The CDR3, as DNA: TGTGCCAGCAGCTTAAGCGGCAGGAGCTCCTATAATTCACCCCTCCACTTT. Its translation is CASSLSGRSSYNSPLHF.

This clonotype was seen only a few times. V is TRBV10-3 and J is TRBJ2-7, with D perhaps matching TRBD1 or TRBD2 (5 bases each). In germline, CDR1 is ENHRY, CDR2 SYGVKD. V was clipped by 0 bases and J by 2 bases, with 14 bases between them. The CDR3 extends over 16 amino acids. CDR3 sequence: CAISESRGRRAYEQYF. CDR3 coding DNA: TGTGCCATCAGTGAGTCGAGGGGCAGGCGAGCCTACGAGCAGTACTTC.

The rearrangement joins TRBV5-1 to TRBJ2-6; D is tentatively TRBD1 or TRBD2 (5 bases each). Trimming stripped 4 bases from V and 2 bases from J, with 19 bases between. CDR3 size: 18 residues. Germline loops: CDR1 SGHRS, CDR2 YFSETQ. In nucleotides, the CDR3 is TGCGCCAGCAGCCCAATCACGTCACGGGGCGCTGGGGCCAACGTCCTGACTTTC. This gives the protein CASSPITSRGAGANVLTF. Full variable domain (rest looked up from reference TRBV5-1 and TRBJ2-6): KAGVTQTPRYLIKTRGQQVTLSCSPISGHRSVSWYQQTPGQGLQFLFEYFSETQRNKGNFPGRFSGRQFSNSRSEMNVSTLELGDSALYLCASSPITSRGAGANVLTFGAGSRLTVL.

This chain uses TRBV29-1 with TRBJ2-7; D unresolved. The CDR3 spans 12 residues. Between the trimmed V and J ends, which lost 4 bases and 4 bases, there was a span of 11 bases. Per germline, CDR1 SQVTM and CDR2 ANQGSEA. The CDR3 DNA is TGCAGCGTTGTGTCAGGAAAATACGAGCAGTACTTC. Amino acids: CSVVSGKYEQYF.

This clonotype was counted ten times or more. This rearrangement joins TRBV19 to TRBJ2-3, with D possibly being TRBD1 (6 bases). V dropped 0 bases and J dropped 0 bases, with 10 bases sitting between them. The germline V gene encodes CDR1 LNHDA and CDR2 SQIVND (reference sequence). This CDR3 has 16 residues. Here the CDR3 reads CASSIDRDKSTDTQYF. CDR3 DNA sequence: TGTGCCAGTAGTATAGATCGGGACAAAAGCACAGATACGCAGTATTTT.